This record looks at one T cell receptor beta chain sequence and its context. The data were taken from a study of blood T cell repertoires in COVID-19. In the study overall: In each case, the material was cDNA or gDNA derived from T cells, B-cell-depleted T cells, or PBMCs.

How the authors handled the data: Estimates of nucleated cell counts were drawn from the amplification of reference gene primers. Using immunoSEQ multiplex PCR, the repertoire was profiled, and TCRdb retains in-frame clones only, with some absent. The V and J calls and clone size come from that table; D and trimming were worked out from the DNA. The sample holds hundreds of thousands of clones; 80% to 90% are singletons and the top ten take 1.1%. The sequenced sample was PBMCs or T cells enriched from blood (not recorded which). This clonotype was sampled from a young man who had recovered from COVID-19.

The DNA of the CDR3 is TGTGCCAGCAGTGAAGTCGGTCTGGAGACCCAGTACTTC. Its protein product is CASSEVGLETQYF. The chain combines TRBV6-1 with TRBJ2-5; no clear D. The CDR3 has 13 amino acids. The germline CDR1 and CDR2 sequences are MNHNS and SASEGT. Trimming cost V 1 base and J 5 bases, with 8 bases left between them.